This T cell receptor beta chain is drawn from a study of T cell responses to AZD1222 COVID-19 vaccine. About this clone: Its antigen is as yet unknown.

Data came from immunoSEQ multiplex PCR; TCRdb stores just in-frame clones and leaves some out. The table records about 150,000 clones, about nine tenths of them present only once. V gave up 3 bases and J gave up 1 base; unmatched junction bases: 3. Germline CDR1 and CDR2: SNHLY and FYNNEI. The length of the CDR3 is 15 residues. Study findings and constraints: Elevations in Spike-specific TCR breadth and depth followed administration of two AZD1222 doses. Donors were chiefly white British, with a greater number of females, and clonal diversity was perhaps underestimated. CD4 TCRs associated with vaccination spanned spike, dominating at 160-218 and 743-854. A reported finding is that nearly half of spike-specific TCRs target unmutated variant regions.

This chain uses TRBV2 with TRBJ1-1, with 9 bases fitting TRBD1. This receptor was obtained from an adult who received the AZD1222 COVID-19 vaccine. Sequenced material: peripheral blood, taken 28 days after the second AZD1222 dose. The CDR3 protein is CASSDEGQGNTEAFF. CDR3 DNA: TGTGCCAGCAGTGACGAGGGACAGGGGAACACTGAAGCTTTCTTT. Supplemented by reference TRBV2 and TRBJ1-1, the full variable domain reads EPEVTQTPSHQVTQMGQEVILRCVPISNHLYFYWYRQILGQKVEFLVSFYNNEISEKSEIFDDQFSVERPDGSNFTLKIRSTKLEDSAMYFCASSDEGQGNTEAFFGQGTRLTVV.